Included here is one TCR beta chain sequence, with context. The antigen is unknown. Unique molecular identifiers tagged the TCR beta cDNA libraries. Each CDR3 protein gets one entry after TCRdb re-called the PCR reads with MiXCR. The profile shows 350,000 to 450,000 distinct CDR3 sequences, 30% to 45% of them singletons. The source of the sample is a study of post-analysis software for immune sequencing data. Germline values: CDR1 MDHEN, CDR2 SYDVKM. The CDR3 sequence is 12 residues long. V was cut by 7 bases and J by 7 bases, with 12 bases left in between. Study outcomes and limitations: Included in a set of four or five TRBV segments more frequent in patients than controls were TRBV5-6, TRBV5-1 and TRBV20-1.

The sample taken for sequencing was blood. The receptor was isolated from a girl aged 2 to 9 with multiple sclerosis. The chain recombines TRBV28 with TRBJ2-3, with D possibly matching TRBD2 (7 bases). The CDR3 spells CASTGGTNTQYF. CDR3 sequence (DNA): TGTGCCAGCACCGGGGGGACAAATACGCAGTATTTT.